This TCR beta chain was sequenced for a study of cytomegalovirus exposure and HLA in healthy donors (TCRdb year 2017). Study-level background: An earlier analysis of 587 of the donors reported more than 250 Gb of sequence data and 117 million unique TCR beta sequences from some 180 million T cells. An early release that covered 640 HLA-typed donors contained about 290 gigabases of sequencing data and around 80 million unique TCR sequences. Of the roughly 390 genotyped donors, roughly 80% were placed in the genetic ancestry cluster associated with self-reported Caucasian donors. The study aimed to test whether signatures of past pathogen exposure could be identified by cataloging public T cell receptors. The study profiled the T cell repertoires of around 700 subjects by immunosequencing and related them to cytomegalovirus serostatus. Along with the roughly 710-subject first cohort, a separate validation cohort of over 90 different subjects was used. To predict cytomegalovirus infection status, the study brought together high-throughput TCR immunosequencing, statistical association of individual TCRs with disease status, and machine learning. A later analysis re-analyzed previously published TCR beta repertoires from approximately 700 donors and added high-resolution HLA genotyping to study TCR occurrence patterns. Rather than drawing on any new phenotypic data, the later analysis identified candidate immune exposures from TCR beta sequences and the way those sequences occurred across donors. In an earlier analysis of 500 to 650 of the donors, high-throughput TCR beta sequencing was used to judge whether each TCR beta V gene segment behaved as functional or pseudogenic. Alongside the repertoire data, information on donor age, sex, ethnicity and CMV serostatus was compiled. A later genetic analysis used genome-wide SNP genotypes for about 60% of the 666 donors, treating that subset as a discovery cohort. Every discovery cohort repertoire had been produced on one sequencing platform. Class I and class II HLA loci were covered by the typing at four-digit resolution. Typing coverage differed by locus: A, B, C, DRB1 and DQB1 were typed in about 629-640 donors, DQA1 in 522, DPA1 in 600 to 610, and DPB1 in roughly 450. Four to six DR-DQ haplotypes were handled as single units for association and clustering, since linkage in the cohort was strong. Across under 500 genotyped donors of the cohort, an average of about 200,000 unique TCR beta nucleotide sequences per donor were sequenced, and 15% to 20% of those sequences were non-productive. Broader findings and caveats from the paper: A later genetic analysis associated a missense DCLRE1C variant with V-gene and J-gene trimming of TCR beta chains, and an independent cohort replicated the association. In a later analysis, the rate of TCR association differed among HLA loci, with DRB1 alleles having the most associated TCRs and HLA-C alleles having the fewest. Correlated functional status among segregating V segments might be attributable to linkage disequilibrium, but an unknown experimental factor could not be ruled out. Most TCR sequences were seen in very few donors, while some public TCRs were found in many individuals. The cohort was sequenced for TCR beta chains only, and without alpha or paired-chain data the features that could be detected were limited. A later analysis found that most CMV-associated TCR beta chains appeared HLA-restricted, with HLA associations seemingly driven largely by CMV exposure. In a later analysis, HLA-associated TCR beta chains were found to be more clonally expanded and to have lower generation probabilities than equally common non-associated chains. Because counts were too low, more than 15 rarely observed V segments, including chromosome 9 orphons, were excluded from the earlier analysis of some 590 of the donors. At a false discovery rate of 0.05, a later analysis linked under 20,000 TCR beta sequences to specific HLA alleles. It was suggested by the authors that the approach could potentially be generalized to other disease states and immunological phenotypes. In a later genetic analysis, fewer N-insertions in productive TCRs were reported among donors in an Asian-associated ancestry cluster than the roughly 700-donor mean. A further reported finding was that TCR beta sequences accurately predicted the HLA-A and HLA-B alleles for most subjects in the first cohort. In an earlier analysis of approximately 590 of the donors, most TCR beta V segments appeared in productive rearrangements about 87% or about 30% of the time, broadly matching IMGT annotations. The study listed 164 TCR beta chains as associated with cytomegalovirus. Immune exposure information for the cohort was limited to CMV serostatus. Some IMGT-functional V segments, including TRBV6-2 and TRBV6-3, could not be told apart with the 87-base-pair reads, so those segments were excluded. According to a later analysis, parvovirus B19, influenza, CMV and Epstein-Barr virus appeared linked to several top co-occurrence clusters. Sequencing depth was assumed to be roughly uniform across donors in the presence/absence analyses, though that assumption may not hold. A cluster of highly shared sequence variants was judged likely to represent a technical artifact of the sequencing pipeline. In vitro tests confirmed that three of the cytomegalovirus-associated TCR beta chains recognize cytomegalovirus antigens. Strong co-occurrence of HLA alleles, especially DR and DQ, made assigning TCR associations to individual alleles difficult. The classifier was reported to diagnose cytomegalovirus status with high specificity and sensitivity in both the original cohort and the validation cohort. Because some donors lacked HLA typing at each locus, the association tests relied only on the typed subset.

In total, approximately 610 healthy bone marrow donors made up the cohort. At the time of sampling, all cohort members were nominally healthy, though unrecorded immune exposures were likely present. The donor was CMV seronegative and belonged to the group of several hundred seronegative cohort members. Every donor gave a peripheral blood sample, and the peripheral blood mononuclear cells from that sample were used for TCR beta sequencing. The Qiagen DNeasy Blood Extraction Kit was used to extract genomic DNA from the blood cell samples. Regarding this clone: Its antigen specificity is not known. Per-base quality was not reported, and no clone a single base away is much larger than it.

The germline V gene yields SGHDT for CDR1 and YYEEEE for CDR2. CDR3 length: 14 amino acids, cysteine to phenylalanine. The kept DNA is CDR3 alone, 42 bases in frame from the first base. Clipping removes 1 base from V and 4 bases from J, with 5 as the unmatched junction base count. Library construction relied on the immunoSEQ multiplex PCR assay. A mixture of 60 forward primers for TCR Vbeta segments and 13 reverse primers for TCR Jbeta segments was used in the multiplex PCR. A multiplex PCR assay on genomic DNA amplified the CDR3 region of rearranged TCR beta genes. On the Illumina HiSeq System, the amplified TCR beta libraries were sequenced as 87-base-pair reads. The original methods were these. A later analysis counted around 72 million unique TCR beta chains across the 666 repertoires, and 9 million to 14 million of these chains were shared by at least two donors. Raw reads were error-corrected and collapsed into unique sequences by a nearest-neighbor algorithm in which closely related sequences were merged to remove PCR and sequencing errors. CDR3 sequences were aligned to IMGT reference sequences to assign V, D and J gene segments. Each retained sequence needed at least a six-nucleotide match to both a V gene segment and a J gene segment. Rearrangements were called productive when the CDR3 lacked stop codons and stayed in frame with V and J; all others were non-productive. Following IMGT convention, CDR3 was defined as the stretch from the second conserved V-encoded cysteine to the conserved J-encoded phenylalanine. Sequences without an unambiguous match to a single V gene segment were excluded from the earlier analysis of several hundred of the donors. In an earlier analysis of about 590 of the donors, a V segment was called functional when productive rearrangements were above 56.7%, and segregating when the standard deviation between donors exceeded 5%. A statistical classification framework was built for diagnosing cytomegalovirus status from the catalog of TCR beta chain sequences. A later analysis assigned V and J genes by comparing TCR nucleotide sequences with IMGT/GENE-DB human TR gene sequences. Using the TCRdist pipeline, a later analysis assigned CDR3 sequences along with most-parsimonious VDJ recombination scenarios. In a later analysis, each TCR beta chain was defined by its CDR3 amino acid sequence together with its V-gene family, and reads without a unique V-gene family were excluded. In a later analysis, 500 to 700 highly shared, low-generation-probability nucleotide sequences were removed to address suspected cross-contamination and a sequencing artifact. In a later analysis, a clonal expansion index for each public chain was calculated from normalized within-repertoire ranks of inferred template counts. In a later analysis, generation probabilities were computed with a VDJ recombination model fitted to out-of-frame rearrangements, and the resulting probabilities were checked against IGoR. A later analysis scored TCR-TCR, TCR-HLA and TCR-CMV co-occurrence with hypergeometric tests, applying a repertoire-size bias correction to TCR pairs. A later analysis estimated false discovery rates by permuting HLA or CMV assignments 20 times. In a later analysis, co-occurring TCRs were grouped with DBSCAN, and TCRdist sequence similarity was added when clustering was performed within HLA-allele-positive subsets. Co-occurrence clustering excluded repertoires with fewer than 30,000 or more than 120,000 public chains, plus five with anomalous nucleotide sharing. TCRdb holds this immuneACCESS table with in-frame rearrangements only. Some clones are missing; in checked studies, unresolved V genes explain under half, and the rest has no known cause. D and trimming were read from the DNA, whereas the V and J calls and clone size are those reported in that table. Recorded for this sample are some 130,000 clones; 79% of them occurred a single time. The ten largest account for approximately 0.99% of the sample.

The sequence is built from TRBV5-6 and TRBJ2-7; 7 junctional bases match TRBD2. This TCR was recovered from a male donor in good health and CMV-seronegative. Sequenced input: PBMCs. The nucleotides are TGTGCCAGCAGCTTGAGTGGGGGGGTATACGAGCAGTACTTC. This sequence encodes CASSLSGGVYEQYF.